These 32 T cell receptor beta chains were all obtained from the same sample, sequenced in a study of blood T cell repertoires in COVID-19. Some clones are missing from TCRdb's copy, which holds only in-frame ones; the method was immunoSEQ multiplex PCR. The sample shows 200,000 or so clones, roughly 85% of them seen only once. What was sequenced was peripheral blood. The receptors come from a human donor with active or convalescent COVID-19. The donor label of this sample is uncertain.

The chain recombines TRBV5-4 with TRBJ2-7, with 8 positions matching TRBD2. The length of the CDR3 is 15 residues. Per germline, CDR1 SGHNT and CDR2 YYREEE (reference sequence). Trimming took 1 base from V and 7 from J; bases not matched to a gene: 10. The CDR3 loop reads CASSLLPGGPWEQYF. The CDR3 coding sequence is TGTGCCAGCAGCTTGTTGCCGGGGGGGCCGTGGGAGCAGTACTTC.

The chain uses TRBV5-1 and TRBJ2-7; 10 nucleotides match TRBD2. V gave up 0 bases and J gave up 5 bases; unmatched junction bases: 5. The germline CDR1 and CDR2 sequences are SGHRS and YFSETQ. The CDR3 contains 15 residues. As DNA, the CDR3 is TGCGCCAGCAGCTTGGTGGCTAGCGGGAGCCACGAGCAGTACTTC. Translated, it gives CASSLVASGSHEQYF.

J is TRBJ2-7 and V is TRBV11-2; tentative D call: TRBD2 (6 bases). The CDR3 is 14 residues long. In germline, CDR1 is SGHAT, CDR2 FQNNGV. Between the trimmed V and J ends, which lost 5 bases and 2 bases, there was a span of 13 bases. As DNA, the CDR3 is TGTGCCAGCAGCGCGATGGGGGGACCCTACGAGCAGTACTTC. This gives the protein CASSAMGGPYEQYF.

The chain is built from TRBV30 and TRBJ2-3; the match to TRBD1 covers 9 bases. The V gene's germline CDR1 is GTSNPN and CDR2 SVGIG (reference sequence). V lost 0 bases and J lost 4; bases outside the gene matches: 8. The CDR3 runs 16 residues. This CDR3 is CAWSVIGTGTADTQYF. For the CDR3, the DNA is TGTGCCTGGAGTGTAATCGGGACAGGGACCGCAGATACGCAGTATTTT. Looking up the rest from reference TRBV30 and TRBJ2-3 gives the full variable domain: SQTIHQWPATLVQPVGSPLSLECTVEGTSNPNLYWYRQAAGRGLQLLFYSVGIGQISSEVPQNLSASRPQDRQFILSSKKLLLSDSGFYLCAWSVIGTGTADTQYFGPGTRLTVL.

This clone was counted only a few times. The chain recombines TRBV5-1 with TRBJ1-5; TRBD1 matches at 7 bases. V shed 0 bases, J shed 3 bases, and the junction held 3 bases outside the gene matches. The CDR3 has 15 residues. Germline lookup yields CDR1 SGHRS and CDR2 YFSETQ. CDR3: CASSLGDRLNQPQHF. The CDR3 DNA sequence: TGCGCCAGCAGCTTGGGGGACAGACTCAATCAGCCCCAGCATTTT. The whole variable domain, remainder taken from reference TRBV5-1 and TRBJ1-5, is KAGVTQTPRYLIKTRGQQVTLSCSPISGHRSVSWYQQTPGQGLQFLFEYFSETQRNKGNFPGRFSGRQFSNSRSEMNVSTLELGDSALYLCASSLGDRLNQPQHFGDGTRLSIL.

This sequence joins TRBV5-1 and TRBJ2-2, with D tentatively TRBD2 (5 bases). The CDR3 extends over 15 amino acids. The ends were cut back, 9 bases at V and 0 bases at J, with 15 bases in the middle. Looked up from germline, CDR1 is SGHRS and CDR2 is YFSETQ. CDR3 bases: TGCGCCACCAGAACGGGAACCCCGAACACCGGGGAGCTGTTTTTT. Translating it yields CATRTGTPNTGELFF.

The gene calls are TRBV19 and TRBJ2-3; D call uncertain. Germline CDR1 and CDR2: LNHDA and SQIVND (reference sequence). The CDR3 covers 16 residues. Trimming left V 0 bases short and J 6 bases short, with 16 bases between. The CDR3 loop reads CASSIDETYGADTQYF. CDR3 sequence (DNA): TGTGCCAGTAGTATAGATGAGACTTATGGAGCGGATACGCAGTATTTT.

The rearrangement links TRBV27 to TRBJ1-4; D might be TRBD1 (6 bases). V lost 3 bases, J lost 8 bases, and 19 bases lay in between. Germline assignment: CDR1 MNHEY and CDR2 SMNVEV (reference sequence). The CDR3 consists of 16 residues. The CDR3 DNA sequence: TGTGCCAGCAGTTTCTCCAATTACAGGGTGGTCGAAAAACTGTTTTTT. Translated, it gives CASSFSNYRVVEKLFF.

The rearrangement uses TRBV5-1 and TRBJ2-3; unclear D gene. The V and J ends lost 0 bases and 0 bases respectively, with 5 bases between them. This CDR3 has 14 residues. Germline loops: CDR1 SGHRS, CDR2 YFSETQ. CDR3 sequence: CASSLAQSTDTQYF. The DNA for the CDR3 is TGCGCCAGCAGCTTGGCTCAGAGCACAGATACGCAGTATTTT.

The chain links TRBV10-3 to TRBJ2-1; D not certain. Trimming took off 3 bases at V and 5 bases at J, with 11 bases between the two ends. This CDR3 has 14 residues. Germline CDR1 is ENHRY and CDR2 is SYGVKD. CDR3 region: CAISDSNINNEQFF. The CDR3 nucleotides are TGTGCCATCAGTGACTCAAACATCAACAATGAGCAGTTCTTC.

V is TRBV9 and J is TRBJ2-3, with a tentative D call TRBD2 (6 bases). Germline V gene data show CDR1 as SGDLS and CDR2 as YYNGEE. This CDR3 region has 14 residues. V lost 1 base and J lost 2, with 8 bases in between. CDR3 loop: CASSVWGDTDTQYF. The CDR3 DNA is TGTGCCAGCAGCGTATGGGGGGACACAGATACGCAGTATTTT. The variable domain in full, completed from reference TRBV9 and TRBJ2-3, reads DSGVTQTPKHLITATGQRVTLRCSPRSGDLSVYWYQQSLDQGLQFLIQYYNGEERAKGNILERFSAQQFPDLHSELNLSSLELGDSALYFCASSVWGDTDTQYFGPGTRLTVL.

This clone has only a few counts. V is TRBV7-9 and J is TRBJ1-2, with D unclear. V was clipped by 5 bases and J by 6 bases, with 22 bases between them. This CDR3 region has 16 residues. The V gene's germline CDR1 is SEHNR and CDR2 FQNEAQ (reference sequence). CDR3 amino acids: CASSRGPGSSRHGYTF. The CDR3 DNA is TGTGCCAGCAGCCGAGGCCCCGGATCATCCAGACATGGCTACACCTTC. The whole variable domain, remainder taken from reference TRBV7-9 and TRBJ1-2, is DTGVSQNPRHKITKRGQNVTFRCDPISEHNRLYWYRQTLGQGPEFLTYFQNEAQLEKSRLLSDRFSAERPKGSFSTLEIQRTEQGDSAMYLCASSRGPGSSRHGYTFGSGTRLTVV.

The CDR3 region is CASKKASATDTQYF. In nucleotides, the CDR3 is TGTGCCAGCAAAAAGGCTAGCGCTACAGATACGCAGTATTTT. The chain recombines TRBV7-3 with TRBJ2-3; maybe TRBD2 (6 bases). V was pared by 7 bases and J by 3 bases, with 14 bases between. Germline lookup yields CDR1 SGHTA and CDR2 FQGTGA. This CDR3 region has 14 residues.

This clone showed up just once. The chain combines TRBV9 with TRBJ2-7, with 8 positions matching TRBD2. V gave up 5 bases and J gave up 7 bases; unmatched junction bases: 14. CDR1 and CDR2 from the germline V gene are SGDLS and YYNGEE. This CDR3 contains 15 residues. The CDR3 reads CASSAIAGPSGEQYF. CDR3 DNA: TGTGCCAGCAGTGCTATAGCGGGACCCTCTGGGGAGCAGTACTTC.

The chain employs TRBV4-3 and TRBJ2-1; 10 bases align to TRBD2. V lost 5 bases and J lost 11; bases outside the gene matches: 6. CDR3 size: 13 residues. Germline V CDR1 and CDR2: LGHNA, YSLEER. This CDR3 is CASSVTSGEKQFF. CDR3 nucleotide sequence: TGCGCCAGCAGCGTTACTAGCGGGGAGAAGCAGTTCTTC.

The CDR3: CASSRETSGRARAGKNIQYF. The CDR3 DNA follows: TGTGCCAGCAGTCGGGAGACTAGCGGGAGGGCCCGGGCCGGCAAAAACATTCAGTACTTC. This chain uses TRBV2 with TRBJ2-4, with 14 bases fitting TRBD2. Trimming at V came to 5 bases and at J to 3 bases, leaving 15 bases not matched to a gene. The CDR3 runs 20 residues. Germline values: CDR1 SNHLY, CDR2 FYNNEI.

This CDR3 is CASSPITGGAKNIQYF. In nucleotides, the CDR3 is TGTGCCAGCAGCCCGATAACAGGGGGAGCCAAAAACATTCAGTACTTC. The chain uses TRBV4-2 and TRBJ2-4, with 8 positions matching TRBD1. Germline V gene lookup returns CDR1 LGHNA and CDR2 YNFKEQ. Losses at the gene ends were 4 bases for V and 0 bases for J; bases not matched to a gene: 5. The CDR3 is made up of 16 amino acids.

This chain connects TRBV7-9 to TRBJ2-1, with 10 bases fitting TRBD1. Trimming at V came to 1 base and at J to 6 bases, leaving 9 bases not matched to a gene. The CDR3 has 17 amino acids. Germline V CDR1 and CDR2: SEHNR, FQNEAQ (reference sequence). CDR3 loop: CASSLGTPGTGANEQFF. The CDR3 region has the DNA TGTGCCAGCAGCTTAGGGACTCCCGGGACAGGGGCCAATGAGCAGTTCTTC.

Comment on this clone: The same CDR3 also results from other DNA sequences found in this sample. The genes are TRBV9 and TRBJ1-2, with D unresolved. Germline V gives CDR1 SGDLS, CDR2 YYNGEE. CDR3 length: 13 amino acids. V lost 0 bases and J lost 2, with 5 bases in between. The DNA for the CDR3 is TGTGCCAGCAGCGTAGGCGGCAACTATGGCTACACCTTC. Protein: CASSVGGNYGYTF.

The CDR3 coding sequence is TGTGCCAGCAGCTTAGTGGGGGCTAGCACAGATACGCAGTATTTT. Its translation is CASSLVGASTDTQYF. The rearrangement joins TRBV7-2 to TRBJ2-3; a weak D match, TRBD1 (6 bases). Deletions cut 1 base from V and 0 bases from J, with 8 bases between. CDR3 length: 15 residues. Germline V gene lookup returns CDR1 SGHTA and CDR2 FQGNSA.

The V and J genes are TRBV11-1 and TRBJ1-4, with TRBD1 matching over 8 bases. The germline V gene has CDR1 SGHAT and CDR2 FQDESV (reference sequence). The junction had 7 bases not matched to a gene; V was cut back by 3 bases and J by 7 bases. The CDR3 is 15 amino acids. Here the CDR3 DNA reads TGTGCCAGCAGCTTCGGACAGGGTAGAAGTGAAAAACTGTTTTTT. Translated, it gives CASSFGQGRSEKLFF.

V is TRBV28 and J is TRBJ2-7; D is undetermined. V shed 1 base and J shed 2 bases, with 15 bases lying between them. The CDR3 consists of 16 residues. Germline CDR1 MDHEN, CDR2 SYDVKM. CDR3 region: CASSLSGGGTPYEQYF. CDR3 bases: TGTGCCAGCAGTTTATCCGGCGGCGGCACACCCTACGAGCAGTACTTC.

This clone was found once. This rearrangement joins TRBV28 to TRBJ2-3, with D perhaps TRBD1 (5 bases). CDR1 MDHEN and CDR2 SYDVKM come from the germline V gene. Between the trimmed V and J ends, which lost 6 bases and 2 bases, there was a span of 15 bases. The CDR3 has 15 amino acids. CDR3 loop: CASSPDSRVTDTQYF. CDR3 coding DNA: TGTGCCAGCAGCCCAGACAGCCGGGTCACAGATACGCAGTATTTT. Combining the CDR3 with reference TRBV28 and TRBJ2-3 gives the whole variable domain DVKVTQSSRYLVKRTGEKVFLECVQDMDHENMFWYRQDPGLGLRLIYFSYDVKMKEKGDIPEGYSVSREKKERFSLILESASTNQTSMYLCASSPDSRVTDTQYFGPGTRLTVL.

V gene TRBV2 combines with J gene TRBJ1-2; D call uncertain. The CDR3 runs to 13 residues. The V end lost 5 bases, the J end lost 2 bases, and 9 bases lay between the germline ends. Germline CDR1 and CDR2: SNHLY and FYNNEI. The CDR3 sequence is CASSSTENYGYTF. DNA of the CDR3: TGTGCCAGCAGTAGTACAGAAAACTATGGCTACACCTTC.

The table lists this clone with a count of one. The V gene is TRBV3-1 (or the pseudogene TRBV3-2), the J gene TRBJ2-7; D is ambiguous. V was trimmed by 0 bases and J by 5 bases, leaving 11 bases between them. The CDR3 sequence is 14 residues long. The germline V gene has CDR1 LGHDT and CDR2 YNNKEL (reference sequence). CDR3 bases: TGTGCCAGCAGCCAAGATCGTCATCTAAACGAGCAGTACTTC. The encoded protein is CASSQDRHLNEQYF.

A single count supports this clone. The V and J genes are TRBV14 and TRBJ2-7; 7 bases are a match to TRBD2. The CDR3 is 15 residues long. Per germline, CDR1 SGHDN and CDR2 FVKESK. With V trimmed by 4 bases and J by 1 base, 7 bases remained unmatched. CDR3: CASSLSPGGSYEQYF. The DNA for the CDR3 is TGTGCCAGCAGCCTCTCACCGGGGGGTTCCTACGAGCAGTACTTC.

The chain carries TRBV28 and TRBJ1-2; D unresolved. Germline CDR1 is MDHEN and CDR2 is SYDVKM. Trimming stripped 2 bases from V and 2 bases from J, with 12 bases between. CDR3 length: 15 residues. CDR3 protein: CASSLGGLRNYGYTF. For the CDR3, the DNA is TGTGCCAGCAGTTTAGGAGGCTTAAGGAACTATGGCTACACCTTC.

The chain has TRBV19 and TRBJ1-6; a possible D gene is TRBD1 (5 bases). The germline gives CDR1 LNHDA, CDR2 SQIVND (reference sequence). Trimming removed 8 bases at V and 3 bases at J, with 17 bases between. The CDR3 spans 16 residues. CDR3 in amino acids: CASGAGRTLYNSPLHF. Here the CDR3 DNA reads TGTGCCAGTGGTGCAGGACGGACACTCTATAATTCACCCCTCCACTTT.

The V call is TRBV7-9, the J call TRBJ2-3; 8 positions match TRBD2. Germline V CDR1 and CDR2: SEHNR, FQNEAQ (reference sequence). This CDR3 has 15 residues. V shed 7 bases, J shed 4 bases, and the junction held 10 bases outside the gene matches. The CDR3: CASIDPGLAPDTQYF. CDR3 coding DNA: TGTGCCAGCATCGACCCTGGACTAGCCCCAGATACGCAGTATTTT.

The chain couples TRBV3-1 (or the pseudogene TRBV3-2) to TRBJ2-1; 12 nucleotides match TRBD2. CDR1 is LGHDT and CDR2 is YNNKEL in the germline V gene (reference sequence). With 0 bases clipped from V and 9 bases from J, the junction kept 9 bases outside the gene matches. CDR3 length: 17 amino acids. The CDR3 sequence: CASSQDASGGERGEQFF. As DNA, the CDR3 is TGTGCCAGCAGCCAAGACGCTAGCGGGGGGGAAAGGGGTGAGCAGTTCTTC.

This chain's CDR3 is CASSLSGGPNQPQHF. The CDR3 DNA is TGCGCCAGCAGCCTCTCAGGAGGGCCCAATCAGCCCCAGCATTTT. The gene calls are TRBV4-1 and TRBJ1-5; D call uncertain. There are 15 residues in the CDR3. The germline gives CDR1 MGHRA, CDR2 YSYEKL. Between the trimmed V and J ends, which lost 4 bases and 3 bases, there was a span of 13 bases.

This sequence joins TRBV3-1 (or the pseudogene TRBV3-2) and TRBJ2-7; D is possibly TRBD1 (5 bases). This CDR3 region has 17 residues. Germline CDR1 and CDR2: LGHDT and YNNKEL (reference sequence). Deletions cut 1 base from V and 0 bases from J, with 16 bases between. CDR3 sequence reads: CASSQGKLYRYSYEQYF. Here the CDR3 DNA reads TGTGCCAGCAGCCAAGGAAAGCTATACAGGTACTCCTACGAGCAGTACTTC.